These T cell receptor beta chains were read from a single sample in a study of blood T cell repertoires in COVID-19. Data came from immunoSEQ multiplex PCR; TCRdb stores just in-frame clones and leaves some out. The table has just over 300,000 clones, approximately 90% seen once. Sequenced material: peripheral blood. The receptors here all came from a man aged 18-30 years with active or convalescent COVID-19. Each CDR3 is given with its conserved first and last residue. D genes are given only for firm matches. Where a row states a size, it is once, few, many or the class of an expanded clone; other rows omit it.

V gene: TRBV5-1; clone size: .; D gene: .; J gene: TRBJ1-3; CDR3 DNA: TGCGCCAGCAGCGCTACAGGGCCTTCTGGAAACACCATATATTTT; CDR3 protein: CASSATGPSGNTIYF
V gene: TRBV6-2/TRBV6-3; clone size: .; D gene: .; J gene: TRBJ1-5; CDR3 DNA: TGTGCCAGCAGTTCAGGACAGCTGTGGCAGCCCCAGCATTTT; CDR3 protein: CASSSGQLWQPQHF
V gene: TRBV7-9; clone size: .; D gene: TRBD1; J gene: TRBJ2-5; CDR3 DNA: TGTGCCAGCAGTTTAAGACAGGGCCCTCTAGGCGAAGAGACCCAGTACTTC; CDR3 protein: CASSLRQGPLGEETQYF
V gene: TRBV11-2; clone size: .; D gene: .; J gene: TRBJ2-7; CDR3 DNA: TGTGCCAGCAGCTTAATAGAGACAGCCTCCTACGAGCAGTACTTC; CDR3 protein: CASSLIETASYEQYF
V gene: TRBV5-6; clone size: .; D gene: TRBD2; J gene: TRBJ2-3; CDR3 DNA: TGTGCCAGCAGCAGATTAGCGGGGGGGCCCGATACGCAGTATTTT; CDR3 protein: CASSRLAGGPDTQYF
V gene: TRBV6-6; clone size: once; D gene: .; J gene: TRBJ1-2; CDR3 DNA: TGTGCCATCTATGGGGGCGAGGGCTACACCTTC; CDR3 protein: CAIYGGEGYTF
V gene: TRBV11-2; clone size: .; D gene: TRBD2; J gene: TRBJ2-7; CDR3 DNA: TGTGCCAGCAGCCCTAGGGGAGCGGGAGGAGCCTACGAGCAGTACTTC; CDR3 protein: CASSPRGAGGAYEQYF
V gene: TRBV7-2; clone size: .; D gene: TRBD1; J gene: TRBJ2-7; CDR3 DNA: TGTGCCAGCAGCCCCCTCTCCGAGGTCAGGGGGCTTTCCTACGAGCAGTACTTC; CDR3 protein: CASSPLSEVRGLSYEQYF
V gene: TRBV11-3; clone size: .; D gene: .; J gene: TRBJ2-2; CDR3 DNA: TGTGCCAGCAGCCGTACGTACTCACCGGGCGGGGAGCTGTTTTTT; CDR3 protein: CASSRTYSPGGELFF
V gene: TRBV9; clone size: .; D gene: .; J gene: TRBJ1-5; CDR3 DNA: TGTGCCAGCAGCCCCGGAGAGGGGGGGCGGGTTCAGCCCCAGCATTTT; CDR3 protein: CASSPGEGGRVQPQHF
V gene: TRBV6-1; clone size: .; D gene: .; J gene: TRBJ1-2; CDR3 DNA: TGTGCCAGCAGAGAAGCCACACAGGGAAGTTATGGCTACACCTTC; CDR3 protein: CASREATQGSYGYTF
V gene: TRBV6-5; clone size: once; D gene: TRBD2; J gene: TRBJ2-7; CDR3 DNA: TGTGCCAGCAGGACGATGACTAGCGGAATCTACGAGCAGTACTTC; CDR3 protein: CASRTMTSGIYEQYF
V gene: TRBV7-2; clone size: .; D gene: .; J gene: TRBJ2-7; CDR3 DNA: TGTGCCAGCAGCTTATCTGCTAGTCCCACAACCTACGAGCAGTACTTC; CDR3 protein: CASSLSASPTTYEQYF
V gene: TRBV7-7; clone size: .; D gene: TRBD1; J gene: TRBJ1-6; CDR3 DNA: TGTGCCAGCAGCTTACGGGGACAGGCTAAGCCAGGGGGTAATTCACCCCTCCACTTT; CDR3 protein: CASSLRGQAKPGGNSPLHF
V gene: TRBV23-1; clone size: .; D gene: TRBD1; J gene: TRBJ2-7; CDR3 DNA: TGCGCCAGCAGTCCCGGGACAGGGGCGATCTACGAGCAGTACTTC; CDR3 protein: CASSPGTGAIYEQYF
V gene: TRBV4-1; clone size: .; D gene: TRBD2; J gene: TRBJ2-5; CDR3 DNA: TGCGCCAGCAGCCAAGCACCAGCGGGAGTCGAGACCCAGTACTTC; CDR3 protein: CASSQAPAGVETQYF
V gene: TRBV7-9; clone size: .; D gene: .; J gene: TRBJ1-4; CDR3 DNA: TGTGCCAGCAACACGGGGGGGTTAGGTGCAACTAATGAAAAACTGTTTTTT; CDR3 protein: CASNTGGLGATNEKLFF
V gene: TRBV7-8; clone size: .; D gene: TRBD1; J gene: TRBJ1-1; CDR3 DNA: TGTGCCAGCAGCCCAGGGGGTATGAACACTGAAGCTTTCTTT; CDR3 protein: CASSPGGMNTEAFF
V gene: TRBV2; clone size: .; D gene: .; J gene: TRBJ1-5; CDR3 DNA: TGTGCCAGCACCCGCACCCCAGGGGCGAGCAATCAGCCCCAGCATTTT; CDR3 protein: CASTRTPGASNQPQHF
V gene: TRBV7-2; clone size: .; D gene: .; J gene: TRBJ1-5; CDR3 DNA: TGTGCCAGCAGCTTTTGGGACACTAGCAATCAGCCCCAGCATTTT; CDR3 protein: CASSFWDTSNQPQHF
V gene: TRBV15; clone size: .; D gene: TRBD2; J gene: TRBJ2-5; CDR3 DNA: TGTGCCACCAGCGAGATCGGGGGGGCTGGCGAGACCCAGTACTTC; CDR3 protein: CATSEIGGAGETQYF
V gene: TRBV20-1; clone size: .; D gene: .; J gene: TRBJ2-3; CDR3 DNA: TGCAGTGCAATACCTAGAGATACGCAGTATTTT; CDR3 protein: CSAIPRDTQYF
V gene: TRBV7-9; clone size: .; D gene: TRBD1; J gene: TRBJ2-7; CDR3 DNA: TGTGCCAGCAGCAGGACAGGGGACGAGCAGTACTTC; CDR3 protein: CASSRTGDEQYF
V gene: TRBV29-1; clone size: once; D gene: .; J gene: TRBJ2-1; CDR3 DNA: TGCAGCGCCGAGAGTTACGATGAGCAGTTCTTC; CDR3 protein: CSAESYDEQFF
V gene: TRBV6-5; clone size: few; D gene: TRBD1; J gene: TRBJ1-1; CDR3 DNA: TGTGCCACCGCTCGGGTAGGGGGCGTCACTGAAGCTTTCTTT; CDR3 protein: CATARVGGVTEAFF
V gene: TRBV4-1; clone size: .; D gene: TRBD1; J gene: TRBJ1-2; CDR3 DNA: TGCGCCAGCAGCCAAGCTTCAGGGGGCTATGGCTACACCTTC; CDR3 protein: CASSQASGGYGYTF
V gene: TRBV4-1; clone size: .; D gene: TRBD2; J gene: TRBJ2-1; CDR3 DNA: TGCGCCAGCAGCGTAGGGACCCCCGGGACTAGCGGTCACAATGAGCAGTTCTTC; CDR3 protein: CASSVGTPGTSGHNEQFF
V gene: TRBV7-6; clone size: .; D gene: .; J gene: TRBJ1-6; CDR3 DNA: TGTGCCAGCAGCCCTTTCGGGACACCGAGCTCCTATAATTCACCCCTCCACTTT; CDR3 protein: CASSPFGTPSSYNSPLHF
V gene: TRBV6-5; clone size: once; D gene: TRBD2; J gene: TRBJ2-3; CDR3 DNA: TGTGCCAGCGGGTCGGGGGGTACGCAGTATTTT; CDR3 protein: CASGSGGTQYF
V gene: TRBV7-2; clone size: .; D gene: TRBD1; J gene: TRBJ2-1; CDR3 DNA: TGTGCCAGCAGCGTAACCGGGACAGGGAGTGTATACAATGAGCAGTTCTTC; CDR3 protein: CASSVTGTGSVYNEQFF
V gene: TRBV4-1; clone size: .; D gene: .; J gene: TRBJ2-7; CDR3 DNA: TGCGCCAGCAGCCAAGATTCTGCCTACGAGCAGTACTTC; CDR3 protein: CASSQDSAYEQYF
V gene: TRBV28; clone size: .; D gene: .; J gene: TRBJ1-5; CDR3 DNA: TGTGCCAGCAGTTTCCGGGACAAATATCAGCCCCAGCATTTT; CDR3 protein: CASSFRDKYQPQHF
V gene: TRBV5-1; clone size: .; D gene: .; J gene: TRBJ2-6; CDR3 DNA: TGCGCCAGCAGCTTGAATTCCGGAGTCTCTGGGGCCAACGTCCTGACTTTC; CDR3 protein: CASSLNSGVSGANVLTF
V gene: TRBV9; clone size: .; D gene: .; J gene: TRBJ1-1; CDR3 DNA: TGTGCCAGCAGCGGAAACATGAACACTGAAGCTTTCTTT; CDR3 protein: CASSGNMNTEAFF
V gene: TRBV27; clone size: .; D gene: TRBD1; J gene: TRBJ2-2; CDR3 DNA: TGTGCCAGCAGTTTATCGGCCTGGACAGGGCCTCTATCCGGGGAGCTGTTTTTT; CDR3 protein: CASSLSAWTGPLSGELFF
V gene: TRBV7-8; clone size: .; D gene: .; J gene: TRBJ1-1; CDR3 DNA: TGTGCCAGCAGCTTATCAGCGGGGGCTATGAACACTGAAGCTTTCTTT; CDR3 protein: CASSLSAGAMNTEAFF
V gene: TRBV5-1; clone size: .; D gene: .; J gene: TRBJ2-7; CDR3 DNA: TGCGCCAGCAGCTTGCAAGGACAAACGTACGAGCAGTACTTC; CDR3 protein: CASSLQGQTYEQYF
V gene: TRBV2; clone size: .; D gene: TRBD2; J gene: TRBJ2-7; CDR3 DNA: TGTGCCAGCAGTCCCACTAGCGGGCCTACCTACGAGCAGTACTTC; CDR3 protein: CASSPTSGPTYEQYF
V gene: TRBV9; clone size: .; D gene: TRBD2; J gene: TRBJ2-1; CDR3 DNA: TGTGCCAGCAGCGTTTGGACTAGCGGGAGGAATGAGCAGTTCTTC; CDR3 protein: CASSVWTSGRNEQFF
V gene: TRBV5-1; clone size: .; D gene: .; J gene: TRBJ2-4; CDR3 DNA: TGCGCCAGCAAGGAGTCGTCCAAAAACATTCAGTACTTC; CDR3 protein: CASKESSKNIQYF
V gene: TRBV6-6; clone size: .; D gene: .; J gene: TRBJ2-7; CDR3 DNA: TGTGCCAGCAGCCTCAGCTTCGGGGACGAGCAGTACTTC; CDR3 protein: CASSLSFGDEQYF
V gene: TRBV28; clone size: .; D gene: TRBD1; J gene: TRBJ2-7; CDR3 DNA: TGTGCCAGCAGCCGTAGACATGCAAGACAGGGGGGCTACGAGCAGTACTTC; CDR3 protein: CASSRRHARQGGYEQYF
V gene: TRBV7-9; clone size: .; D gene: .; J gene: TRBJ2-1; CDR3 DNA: TGTGCCAGCAGCTTCGAGCTAGGTGAGCAGTTCTTC; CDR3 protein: CASSFELGEQFF
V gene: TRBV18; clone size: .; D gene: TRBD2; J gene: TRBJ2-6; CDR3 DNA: TGTGCCAGCTCACCGGGAGGGGCAACTGGGGCCAACGTCCTGACTTTC; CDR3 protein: CASSPGGATGANVLTF
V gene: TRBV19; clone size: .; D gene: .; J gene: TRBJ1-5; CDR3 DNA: TGTGCCAGTAGTGAACTGAGGCAGCCCCAGCATTTT; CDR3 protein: CASSELRQPQHF
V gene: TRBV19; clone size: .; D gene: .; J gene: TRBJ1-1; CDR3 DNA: TGTGCCAGTAGTATCGGAACGGACTTGAGCACTGAAGCTTTCTTT; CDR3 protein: CASSIGTDLSTEAFF
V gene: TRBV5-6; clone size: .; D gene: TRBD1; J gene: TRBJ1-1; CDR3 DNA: TGTGCCAGCAGCTCGACCATTGGACAGGGGGTTGATGTTAACACTGAAGCTTTCTTT; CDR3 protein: CASSSTIGQGVDVNTEAFF
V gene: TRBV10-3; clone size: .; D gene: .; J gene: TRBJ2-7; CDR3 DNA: TGTGCCATCAGTAGGGACATTTCGGGCGAGCAGTACTTC; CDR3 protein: CAISRDISGEQYF
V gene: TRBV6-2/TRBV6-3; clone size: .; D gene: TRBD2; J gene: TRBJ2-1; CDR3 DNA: TGTGCCAGCAGTCCCCACAGCGGGGGGGCCGGGAATGAGCAGTTCTTC; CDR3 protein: CASSPHSGGAGNEQFF
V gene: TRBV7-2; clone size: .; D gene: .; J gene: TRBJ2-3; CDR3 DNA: TGTGCCAGCAGCTTATCCACTGCACCAGATACGCAGTATTTT; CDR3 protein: CASSLSTAPDTQYF
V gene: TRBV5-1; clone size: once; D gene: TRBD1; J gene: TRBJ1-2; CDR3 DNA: TGCGCCAGCAGCTTGGGATGGAGACAGGGCAACTATGGCTACACCTTC; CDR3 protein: CASSLGWRQGNYGYTF
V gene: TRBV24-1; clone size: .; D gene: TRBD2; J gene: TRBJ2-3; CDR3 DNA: TGTGCCACCAGTGAGCTTAGCGGGCCGGGGGACACAGATACGCAGTATTTT; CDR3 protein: CATSELSGPGDTDTQYF
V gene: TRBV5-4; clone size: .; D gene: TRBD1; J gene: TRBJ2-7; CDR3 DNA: TGTGCCAGCAGCCTTGGACAGGGGGCCTACGAGCAGTACTTC; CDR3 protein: CASSLGQGAYEQYF